What follows is one T cell receptor (beta chain) and its context. This could be a read error, since a much larger clone is one nucleotide away. The CDR3 totals 15 residues. Germline loops: CDR1 PRHDT, CDR2 FYEKMQ (reference sequence). From unsorted bulk tissue weighing roughly 18-31 mg, DNA and RNA were co-extracted. These data are taken from a study of tumor-infiltrating lymphocytes in primary liver carcinoma. A constant-region primer primed TCR beta cDNA synthesis from about 0.45 ug of total RNA. Slightly modified ARM-PCR served as the procedure for the TCR beta libraries. These libraries came from three rounds of nested multiplex PCR. Use of TRBV1-TRBV30 forward primers with a C-beta reverse primer characterized the first two PCR rounds, which lasted about 10 cycles each. TCRdb used MiXCR to reprocess the multiplex PCR reads, holding one entry per CDR3 protein. The data show 100,000 to 150,000 distinct CDR3 sequences, around two thirds seen once.

Sample: liver tumor tissue from sampling region 1. Subset: tumor region T1, superior pole. The J gene is TRBJ2-2, the V gene TRBV13; either TRBD1 or TRBD2 may fit D (5 bases each). The receptor was isolated from a woman in her sixties with primary liver carcinoma and hepatitis B virus infection. The CDR3 DNA sequence: TGTGCCAGCAAGAGGGGAAGGGGAAGCACCGGGGAGCTGCTTTTT. Translated: CASKRGRGSTGELLF.